Below are 18 T cell receptor beta chains sequenced from a single sample in a study of blood T cell repertoires in COVID-19. Assay used: immunoSEQ multiplex PCR; TCRdb lists only in-frame clones, some missing. Among 150,000 to 200,000 clones, 88% were seen once, and the ten largest hold approximately 5.5%. The source material was peripheral blood. Receptors were obtained from a man aged 35-49 years with active or convalescent COVID-19.

This sequence joins TRBV6-5 and TRBJ2-3, with no clear D. The germline V gene encodes CDR1 MNHEY and CDR2 SVGAGI. This CDR3 contains 14 residues. The germline V and J ends were trimmed by 5 bases and 0 bases, with 9 bases remaining between them. The CDR3 here is CASSLDSSTDTQYF. The CDR3 coding sequence is TGTGCCAGCAGTCTCGATAGTAGCACAGATACGCAGTATTTT.

The table lists this clone with a count of one. V is TRBV28 and J is TRBJ1-5; D not certain. Germline lookup yields CDR1 MDHEN and CDR2 SYDVKM. CDR3 size: 17 residues. The germline V and J ends were trimmed by 4 bases and 0 bases, with 16 bases remaining between them. CDR3 amino acids: CASSSPSFAYSNQPQHF. CDR3 bases: TGTGCCAGCAGTTCCCCGTCATTTGCGTATAGCAATCAGCCCCAGCATTTT.

The chain recombines TRBV5-1 with TRBJ2-5; unclear D gene. The CDR3 totals 14 residues. Between the trimmed V and J ends, which lost 4 bases and 0 bases, there was a span of 10 bases. Germline CDR1 reads SGHRS; CDR2 reads YFSETQ. CDR3 bases: TGCGCCAGCAGCGTTATAACAGACCAAGAGACCCAGTACTTC. This encodes CASSVITDQETQYF.

J is TRBJ2-3 and V is TRBV2; TRBD2 agrees at 10 bases. The junction had 9 bases not matched to a gene; V was cut back by 6 bases and J by 3 bases. Germline CDR1 SNHLY, CDR2 FYNNEI. This CDR3 has 16 amino acids. The CDR3 spells CASRTSSGGRTDTQYF. CDR3 DNA: TGTGCCAGCAGAACCTCTAGCGGGGGCCGGACAGATACGCAGTATTTT.

The rearrangement uses TRBV28 and TRBJ1-2; a possible D gene is TRBD1 (5 bases). This CDR3 has 13 residues. The V gene lost 5 bases and the J gene lost 8 bases, with 15 bases spanning the gap. Germline V gives CDR1 MDHEN, CDR2 SYDVKM. The CDR3 DNA sequence: TGTGCCAGCAGTGAACAGGATGGTAGGGGCTACACCTTC. Encoded protein: CASSEQDGRGYTF.

The gene calls are TRBV7-7 and TRBJ2-5; D remains unclear. CDR1 is SSHAT, CDR2 FNYEAQ, per germline (reference sequence). Trimming took off 5 bases at V and 4 bases at J, with 11 bases between the two ends. The CDR3 spans 13 residues. The DNA of the CDR3 is TGTGCCAGCAGCCTCCAGCTAGGAGAGACCCAGTACTTC. Its protein product is CASSLQLGETQYF.

The chain carries TRBV19 and TRBJ2-2, with 7 bases aligning to TRBD1. Germline CDR1 and CDR2: LNHDA and SQIVND (reference sequence). The CDR3 is made up of 16 amino acids. The V segment lost 5 bases and the J segment 7 bases; nucleotides outside the gene matches: 13. CDR3 coding DNA: TGTGCCAGTAGTCTCGGGCCCGGGACAGCAGACGGGGAGCTGTTTTTT. Its translation: CASSLGPGTADGELFF. The full variable domain, completed using reference TRBV19 and TRBJ2-2, is DGGITQSPKYLFRKEGQNVTLSCEQNLNHDAMYWYRQDPGQGLRLIYYSQIVNDFQKGDIAEGYSVSREKKESFPLTVTSAQKNPTAFYLCASSLGPGTADGELFFGEGSRLTVL.

This clone was counted once. V is TRBV10-2 and J is TRBJ2-4; 10 nucleotides agree with TRBD2. This CDR3 spans 19 amino acids. CDR1 and CDR2 (germline): WSHSY, SAAADI. With 0 bases clipped from V and 1 base from J, the junction kept 9 bases outside the gene matches. DNA for the CDR3: TGCGCCAGCAGTGAGTCGGTTACTAGCGGGGCGGGGGCCAAAAACATTCAGTACTTC. It encodes CASSESVTSGAGAKNIQYF.

The gene calls are TRBV7-6 and TRBJ1-1; 11 bases are shared with TRBD1. The CDR3 loop spans 16 amino acids. Germline trimming cut 5 bases from V and 2 bases from J; bases unmatched to any gene: 7. Germline V lookup: CDR1 SGHVS, CDR2 FNYEAQ. The CDR3 nucleotides read TGTGCCAGCAGCCCCGGGACAGGGGGTTTAAACACTGAAGCTTTCTTT. Translated: CASSPGTGGLNTEAFF.

The CDR3 loop is CASWTSTNNEQFF. CDR3 DNA: TGTGCCTCCTGGACTAGCACCAACAATGAGCAGTTCTTC. The rearrangement links TRBV27 to TRBJ2-1, with 8 nucleotides matching TRBD2. V dropped 11 bases and J dropped 5; count of bases not matched to a gene: 8. Germline V gene sequence: CDR1 MNHEY, CDR2 SMNVEV (reference sequence). CDR3 size: 13 residues.

The CDR3 coding sequence is TGTGCCAGCTCACAGAACCCGGGGAACACTGAAGCTTTCTTT. Protein product: CASSQNPGNTEAFF. The chain joins TRBV18 to TRBJ1-1, with D unresolved. Looked up from germline, CDR1 is KGHSH and CDR2 is LQKENI. Trimming took off 4 bases at V and 1 base at J, with 10 bases between the two ends. The CDR3 extends over 14 amino acids.

In DNA, the CDR3 is TGTGCCAGCAGTCCCGGTGAGGCTTACAATGAGCAGTTCTTC. Residues: CASSPGEAYNEQFF. V is TRBV27 and J is TRBJ2-1; D call uncertain. CDR3 length: 14 amino acids. V was pared by 5 bases and J by 4 bases, with 12 bases between. Germline V gene data show CDR1 as MNHEY and CDR2 as SMNVEV (reference sequence).

This clone has a handful of counts. This chain uses TRBV2 with TRBJ1-5, with D maybe TRBD1 (6 bases). The germline gives CDR1 SNHLY, CDR2 FYNNEI. The CDR3 spans 15 residues. With 5 bases removed from V and 0 bases from J, the gap between germline ends came to 11 bases. For the CDR3, the DNA is TGTGCCAGCAGTTGGACAGAGGATAGCAATCAGCCCCAGCATTTT. Amino acids: CASSWTEDSNQPQHF. Drawing the rest from reference TRBV2 and TRBJ1-5, the complete variable domain is EPEVTQTPSHQVTQMGQEVILRCVPISNHLYFYWYRQILGQKVEFLVSFYNNEISEKSEIFDDQFSVERPDGSNFTLKIRSTKLEDSAMYFCASSWTEDSNQPQHFGDGTRLSIL.

V gene TRBV5-1 combines with J gene TRBJ1-2; D uncertain. The V gene lost 4 bases and the J gene lost 7 bases, with 11 bases spanning the gap. Germline V gene data show CDR1 as SGHRS and CDR2 as YFSETQ. The CDR3 totals 12 residues. CDR3 region: CASSLEGPGYTF. The CDR3 DNA is TGCGCCAGCAGCCTAGAAGGTCCTGGCTACACCTTC.

This chain uses TRBV14 with TRBJ1-2; 8 bases agree with TRBD1. The CDR3 extends over 17 amino acids. Germline V gene data show CDR1 as SGHDN and CDR2 as FVKESK. The V segment lost 5 bases and the J segment 4 bases; nucleotides outside the gene matches: 15. CDR3 region: CASSVPQPGQGGYGYTF. DNA of the CDR3: TGTGCCAGCAGCGTTCCGCAGCCCGGACAGGGTGGCTATGGCTACACCTTC.

Only a few counts were recorded for this clone. V and J are TRBV6-2 or TRBV6-3 and TRBJ1-1; D is ambiguous. Per the germline V gene, CDR1 is MNHEY and CDR2 is SVGEGT. V gave up 0 bases and J gave up 2 bases, with 4 bases separating them. This CDR3 has 13 amino acids. This CDR3 reads CASSYSLNTEAFF. For the CDR3, the DNA is TGTGCCAGCAGTTACTCACTAAACACTGAAGCTTTCTTT.

The chain recombines TRBV27 with TRBJ2-7, with 8 bases that match TRBD1. The length of the CDR3 is 13 residues. CDR1 and CDR2 from the germline V gene are MNHEY and SMNVEV (reference sequence). The trim removed 6 bases at V and 7 bases at J, leaving 8 bases unmatched. The CDR3 DNA reads as TGTGCCAGCAGCGGACAGGGTAGAGGGGAGCAGTACTTC. Protein product: CASSGQGRGEQYF.

The chain carries TRBV5-1 and TRBJ2-5; D is uncertain. CDR1 is SGHRS, CDR2 YFSETQ, per germline. The CDR3 loop spans 16 amino acids. The V end was cut by 2 bases, the J end by 0 bases, with 14 bases between. The CDR3 nucleotides are TGCGCCAGCAGCTTCCGTCAGGTTCGAAACCAAGAGACCCAGTACTTC. Translating gives CASSFRQVRNQETQYF. The full variable domain, its missing parts supplied by reference TRBV5-1 and TRBJ2-5, is KAGVTQTPRYLIKTRGQQVTLSCSPISGHRSVSWYQQTPGQGLQFLFEYFSETQRNKGNFPGRFSGRQFSNSRSEMNVSTLELGDSALYLCASSFRQVRNQETQYFGPGTRLLVL.